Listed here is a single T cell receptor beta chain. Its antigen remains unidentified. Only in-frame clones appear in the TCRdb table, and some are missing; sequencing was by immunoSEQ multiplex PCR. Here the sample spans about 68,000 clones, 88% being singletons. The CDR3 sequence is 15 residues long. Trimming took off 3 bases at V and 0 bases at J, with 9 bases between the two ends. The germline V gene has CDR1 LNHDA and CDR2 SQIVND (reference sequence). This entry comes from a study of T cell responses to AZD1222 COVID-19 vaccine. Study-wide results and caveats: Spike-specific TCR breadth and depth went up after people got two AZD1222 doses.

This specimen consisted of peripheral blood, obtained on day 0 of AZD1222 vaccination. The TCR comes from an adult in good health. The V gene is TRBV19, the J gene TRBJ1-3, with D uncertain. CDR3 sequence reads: CASSMTVNSGNTIYF. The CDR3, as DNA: TGTGCCAGTAGTATGACGGTTAACTCTGGAAACACCATATATTTT.